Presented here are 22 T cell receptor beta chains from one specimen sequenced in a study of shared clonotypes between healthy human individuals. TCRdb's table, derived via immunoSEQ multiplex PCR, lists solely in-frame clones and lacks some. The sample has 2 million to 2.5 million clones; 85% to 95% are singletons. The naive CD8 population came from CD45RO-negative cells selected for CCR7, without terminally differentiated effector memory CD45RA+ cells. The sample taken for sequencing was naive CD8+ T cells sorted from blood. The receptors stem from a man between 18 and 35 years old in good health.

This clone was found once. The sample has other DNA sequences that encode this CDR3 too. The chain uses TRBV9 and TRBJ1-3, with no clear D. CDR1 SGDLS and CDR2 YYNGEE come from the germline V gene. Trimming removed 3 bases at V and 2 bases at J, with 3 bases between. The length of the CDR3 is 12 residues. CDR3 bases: TGTGCCAGCAGCGGCACTGGAAACACCATATATTTT. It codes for CASSGTGNTIYF. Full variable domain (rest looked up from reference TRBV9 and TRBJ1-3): DSGVTQTPKHLITATGQRVTLRCSPRSGDLSVYWYQQSLDQGLQFLIQYYNGEERAKGNILERFSAQQFPDLHSELNLSSLELGDSALYFCASSGTGNTIYFGEGSWLTVV.

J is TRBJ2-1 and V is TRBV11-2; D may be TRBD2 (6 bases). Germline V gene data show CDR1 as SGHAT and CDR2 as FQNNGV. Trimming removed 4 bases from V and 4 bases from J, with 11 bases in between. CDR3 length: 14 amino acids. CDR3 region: CASSSGGSYNEQFF. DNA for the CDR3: TGTGCCAGCAGCTCCGGGGGTAGTTACAATGAGCAGTTCTTC.

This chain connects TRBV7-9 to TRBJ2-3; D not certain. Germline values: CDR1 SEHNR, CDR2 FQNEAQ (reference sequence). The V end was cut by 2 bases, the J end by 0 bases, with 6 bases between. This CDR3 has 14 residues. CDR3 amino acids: CASSLPVSTDTQYF. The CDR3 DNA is TGTGCCAGCAGCTTACCGGTGAGCACAGATACGCAGTATTTT.

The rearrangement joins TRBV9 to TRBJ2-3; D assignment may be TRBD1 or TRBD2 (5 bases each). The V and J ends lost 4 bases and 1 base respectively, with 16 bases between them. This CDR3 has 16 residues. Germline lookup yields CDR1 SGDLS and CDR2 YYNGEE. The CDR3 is CASSRNSGTGTDTQYF. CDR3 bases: TGTGCCAGCAGCCGAAACTCGGGGACGGGCACAGATACGCAGTATTTT.

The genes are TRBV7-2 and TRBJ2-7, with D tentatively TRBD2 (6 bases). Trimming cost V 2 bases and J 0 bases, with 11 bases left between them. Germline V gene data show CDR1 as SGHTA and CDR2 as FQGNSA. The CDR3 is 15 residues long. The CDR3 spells CASSLRGGVSYEQYF. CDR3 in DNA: TGTGCCAGCAGCTTAAGAGGCGGGGTCTCCTACGAGCAGTACTTC. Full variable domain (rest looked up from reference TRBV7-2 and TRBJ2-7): GAGVSQSPSNKVTEKGKDVELRCDPISGHTALYWYRQSLGQGLEFLIYFQGNSAPDKSGLPSDRFSAERTGGSVSTLTIQRTQQEDSAVYLCASSLRGGVSYEQYFGPGTRLTVT.

The CDR3 bases are TGTGCCAGCAGTTTAATGGGGGCCGGGGATTCACCCCTCCACTTT. Translating it yields CASSLMGAGDSPLHF. The rearrangement links TRBV27 to TRBJ1-6; possible D gene TRBD1, 6 bases. V lost 2 bases and J 8 bases, leaving 13 bases between the germline ends. The CDR3 length is 15 residues. The germline CDR1 and CDR2 sequences are MNHEY and SMNVEV (reference sequence).

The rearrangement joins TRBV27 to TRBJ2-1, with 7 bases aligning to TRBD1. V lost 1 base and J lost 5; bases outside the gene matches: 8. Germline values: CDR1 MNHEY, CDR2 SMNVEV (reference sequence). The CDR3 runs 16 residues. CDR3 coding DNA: TGTGCCAGCAGTTTATACTGGACAGGACCCCACAATGAGCAGTTCTTC. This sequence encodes CASSLYWTGPHNEQFF.

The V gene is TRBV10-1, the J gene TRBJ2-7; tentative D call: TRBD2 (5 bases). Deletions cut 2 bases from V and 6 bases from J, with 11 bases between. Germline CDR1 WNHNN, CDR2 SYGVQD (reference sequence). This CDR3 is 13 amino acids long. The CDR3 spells CASSERTFGEQYF. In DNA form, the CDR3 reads TGCGCCAGCAGTGAGAGGACTTTCGGCGAGCAGTACTTC.

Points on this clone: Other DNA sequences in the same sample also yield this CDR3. The CDR3 sequence is CASSLLTGDYEQYF. CDR3 bases: TGTGCCAGCAGTTTGTTGACAGGGGACTACGAGCAGTACTTC. The chain combines TRBV28 with TRBJ2-7; TRBD1 matches 8 bases. Trimming cost V 3 bases and J 3 bases; bases outside gene matches: 4. The CDR3 covers 14 residues. Germline lookup yields CDR1 MDHEN and CDR2 SYDVKM. Full variable domain (outside the CDR3, taken from reference TRBV28 and TRBJ2-7): DVKVTQSSRYLVKRTGEKVFLECVQDMDHENMFWYRQDPGLGLRLIYFSYDVKMKEKGDIPEGYSVSREKKERFSLILESASTNQTSMYLCASSLLTGDYEQYFGPGTRLTVT.

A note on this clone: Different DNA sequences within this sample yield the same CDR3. CDR3 coding DNA: TGTGCCAGCAGTTTATTAGGAGGGGTGTACGAGCAGTACTTC. Its translation: CASSLLGGVYEQYF. The chain recombines TRBV28 with TRBJ2-7, with D tentatively TRBD2 (6 bases). CDR1 MDHEN and CDR2 SYDVKM come from the germline V gene. The V and J ends lost 1 base and 4 bases respectively, with 11 bases between them. The CDR3 runs 14 residues.

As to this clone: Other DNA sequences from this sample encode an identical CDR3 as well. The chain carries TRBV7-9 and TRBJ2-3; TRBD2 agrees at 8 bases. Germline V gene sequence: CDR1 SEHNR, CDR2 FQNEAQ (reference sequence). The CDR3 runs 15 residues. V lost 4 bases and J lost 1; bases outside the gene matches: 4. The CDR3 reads CASSSGAGGTDTQYF. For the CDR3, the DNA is TGTGCCAGCAGCTCCGGAGCGGGGGGCACAGATACGCAGTATTTT.

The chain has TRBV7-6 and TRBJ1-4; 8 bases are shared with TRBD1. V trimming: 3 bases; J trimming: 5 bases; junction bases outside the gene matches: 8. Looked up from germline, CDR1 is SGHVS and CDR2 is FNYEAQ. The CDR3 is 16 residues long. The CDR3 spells CASSFDYYRGNEKLFF. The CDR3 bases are TGTGCCAGCAGCTTCGATTACTACAGGGGGAATGAAAAACTGTTTTTT.

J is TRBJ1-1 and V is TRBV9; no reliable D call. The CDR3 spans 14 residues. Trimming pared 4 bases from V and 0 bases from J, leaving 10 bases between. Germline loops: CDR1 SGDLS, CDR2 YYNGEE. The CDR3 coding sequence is TGTGCCAGCAGCCCCCCGTACCTGAACACTGAAGCTTTCTTT. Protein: CASSPPYLNTEAFF.

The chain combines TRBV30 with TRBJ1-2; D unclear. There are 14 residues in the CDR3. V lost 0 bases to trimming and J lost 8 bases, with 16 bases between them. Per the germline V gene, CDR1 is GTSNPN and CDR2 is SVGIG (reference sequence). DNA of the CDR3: TGTGCCTGGAGTGTTTACCCCGACCTCGTCGGCTACACCTTC. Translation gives CAWSVYPDLVGYTF.

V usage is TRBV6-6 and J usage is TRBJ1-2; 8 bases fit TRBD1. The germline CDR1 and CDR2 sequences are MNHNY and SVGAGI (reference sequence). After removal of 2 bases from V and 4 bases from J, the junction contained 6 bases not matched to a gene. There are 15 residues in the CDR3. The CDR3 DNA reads TGTGCCAGCAGTTACCCCCCAGGGGGCATCTATGGCTACACCTTC. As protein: CASSYPPGGIYGYTF.

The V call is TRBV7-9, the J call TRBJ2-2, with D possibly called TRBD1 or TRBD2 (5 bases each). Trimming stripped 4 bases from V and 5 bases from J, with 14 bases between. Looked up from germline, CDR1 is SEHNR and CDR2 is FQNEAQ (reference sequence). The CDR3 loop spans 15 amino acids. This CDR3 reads CASSSLQGETGELFF. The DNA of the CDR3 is TGTGCCAGCAGCTCCCTCCAGGGAGAGACCGGGGAGCTGTTTTTT.

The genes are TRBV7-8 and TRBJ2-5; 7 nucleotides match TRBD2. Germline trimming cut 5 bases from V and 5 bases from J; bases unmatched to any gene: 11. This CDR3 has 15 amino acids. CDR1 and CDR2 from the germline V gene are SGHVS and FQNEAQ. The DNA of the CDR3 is TGTGCCAGCAGCCTCCTTCGGGGGGTGGGTGAGACCCAGTACTTC. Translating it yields CASSLLRGVGETQYF.

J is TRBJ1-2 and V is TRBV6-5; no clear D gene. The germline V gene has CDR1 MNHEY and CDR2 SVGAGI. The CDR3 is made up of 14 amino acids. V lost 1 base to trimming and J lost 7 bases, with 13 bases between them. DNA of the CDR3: TGTGCCAGCAGTTACTTAGGACCTGAGGGTGGCTACACCTTC. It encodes CASSYLGPEGGYTF.

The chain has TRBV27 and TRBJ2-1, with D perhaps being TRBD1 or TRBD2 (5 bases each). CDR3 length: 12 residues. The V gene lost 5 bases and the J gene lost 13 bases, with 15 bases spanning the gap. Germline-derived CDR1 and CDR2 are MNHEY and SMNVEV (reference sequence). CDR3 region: CASSPGLTAQFF. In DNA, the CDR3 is TGTGCCAGCAGTCCGGGGTTGACAGCTCAGTTCTTC.

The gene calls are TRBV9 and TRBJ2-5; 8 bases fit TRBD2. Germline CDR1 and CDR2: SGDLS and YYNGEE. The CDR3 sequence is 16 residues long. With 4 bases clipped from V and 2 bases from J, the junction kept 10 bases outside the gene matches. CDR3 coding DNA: TGTGCCAGCAGCAGTCGATTAGCGGGGACTCAAGAGACCCAGTACTTC. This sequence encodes CASSSRLAGTQETQYF.

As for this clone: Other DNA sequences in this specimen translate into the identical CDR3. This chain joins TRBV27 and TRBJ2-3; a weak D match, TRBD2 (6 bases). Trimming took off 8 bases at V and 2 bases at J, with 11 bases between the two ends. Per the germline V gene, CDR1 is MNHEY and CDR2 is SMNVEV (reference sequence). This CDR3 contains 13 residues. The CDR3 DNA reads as TGTGCCAGCCGGGACTCCTACACAGATACGCAGTATTTT. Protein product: CASRDSYTDTQYF.

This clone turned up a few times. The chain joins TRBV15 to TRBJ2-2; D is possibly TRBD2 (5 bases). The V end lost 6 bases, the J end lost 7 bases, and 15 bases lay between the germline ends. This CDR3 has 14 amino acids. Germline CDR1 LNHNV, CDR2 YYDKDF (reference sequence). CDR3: CATSLLARGGELFF. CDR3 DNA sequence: TGTGCCACCAGTCTCTTAGCACGGGGCGGGGAGCTGTTTTTT.